The clone carrying this TCR beta chain was seen at least ten times. Its antigen is not identified. Among the patients, none had received any treatment before thyroid surgery. Trimming cost V 6 bases and J 5 bases; bases outside gene matches: 9. The CDR3 has 15 amino acids. MiXCR re-clonotyped the PCR reads for TCRdb. The repertoire holds under 75,000 clones, with 18% as singletons. This specimen belongs to a study of metastatic and nonmetastatic thyroid tumors. As for the study in general: Malignant thyroid and benign thyroid patients provided blood and tumor or nodule tissue whose repertoires were compared.

Study results and limitations: Versus benign nodules, malignant thyroid tumors reportedly had significantly higher TCR beta diversity, in blood and tumor.

The sequence was obtained from a female donor with papillary thyroid cancer or a benign thyroid nodule (not recorded which). Some clones in this sample may be carry-over from other donors' samples. The sample was blood. The rearrangement uses TRBV12-3 or TRBV12-4 and TRBJ2-2; TRBD1 matches 7 bases. The DNA for the CDR3 is TGTGCCAGCAGCCCAAAGGACAGGCGGACCGGGGAGCTGTTTTTT. Protein sequence: CASSPKDRRTGELFF.